This is a list of T cell receptor beta chains from one sample in a study of CD8 T cells in ankylosing spondylitis. TCRdb reprocessed the 5' RACE reads with MiXCR, giving one entry per CDR3 protein. The sample consists of about 240,000 distinct CDR3 sequences, 20% to 30% of them appearing once. The sequenced sample was blood, either unsorted or a sorted T cell fraction (not recorded which). These receptors were taken from a male donor with ankylosing spondylitis or in good health (not recorded which). Both conserved end residues are part of each CDR3. The D gene is left open where the match is weak. Only part of the rows carry a size: once, few, many, or a class if the clone is expanded.

J gene	D gene	clone size	V gene	CDR3 DNA	CDR3 protein
TRBJ2-1	TRBD2	many	TRBV9	TGTGCCAGCGGGACTAGCGGGGGCAATCAGCAGTTCTTC	CASGTSGGNQQFF
TRBJ2-7	.	many	TRBV20-1	TGCAGTGCTAGAGTGGGCCACGAGCAGTACTTC	CSARVGHEQYF
TRBJ2-1	TRBD2	.	TRBV29-1	TGCAGCGTCCGATTCGGGACTAGGCAGTTCTTC	CSVRFGTRQFF
TRBJ2-7	.	.	TRBV20-1	TGCAGTGCTAGATTTCGGGCGGACTACGAGCAGTACTTC	CSARFRADYEQYF
TRBJ2-5	TRBD1	.	TRBV3-1	TGTGCCAGCAGCCAGAGCGACAGGGGAGAGACCCAGTACTTC	CASSQSDRGETQYF
TRBJ2-7	.	many	TRBV28	TGTGCCAGCAGTACCCGCCTTCCCTACGAGCAGTACTTC	CASSTRLPYEQYF
TRBJ1-1	.	few	TRBV5-5	TGTGCCAGCAGAGGACGGGGGAACACTGAAGCTTTCTTT	CASRGRGNTEAFF
TRBJ2-3	TRBD2	.	TRBV12-3/TRBV12-4	TGTGCCGGGGGGGGTCATACGCAGTATTTT	CAGGGHTQYF
TRBJ2-3	TRBD1	few	TRBV20-1	TGCAGTGCTAGGGGTGACAGGGGGTCGGCGTCAGATACGCAGTATTTT	CSARGDRGSASDTQYF
TRBJ2-3	TRBD2	.	TRBV9	TGTGCCAGCAGCCCCGTGGGCGGTAGCGGGTCTTCAGATACGCAGTATTTT	CASSPVGGSGSSDTQYF
TRBJ2-1	.	few	TRBV29-1	TGCAGCGTTGAGACGGACTACAATGAGCAGTTCTTC	CSVETDYNEQFF
TRBJ1-6	TRBD1	.	TRBV6-1	TGTGCCAGCAGGCCGACAGGGAACAATTCACCCCTCCACTTT	CASRPTGNNSPLHF
TRBJ2-1	TRBD2	many	TRBV15	TGTGCCACCAGCAGAGATTTGTCGGGGGGGGAGCAGTTCTTC	CATSRDLSGGEQFF
TRBJ1-1	.	few	TRBV12-3/TRBV12-4	TGTGCCAGCAGCCCGGACGGATGGAACACTGAAGCTTTCTTT	CASSPDGWNTEAFF
TRBJ1-1	.	.	TRBV12-3/TRBV12-4	TGTGCCAGCATAGGGGCCCGCACTGAAGCTTTCTTT	CASIGARTEAFF
TRBJ2-1	.	many	TRBV5-1	TGCGCCAGCAGCTTGCTCGAGGGCAATGAGCAGTTCTTC	CASSLLEGNEQFF
TRBJ1-1	.	few	TRBV20-1	TGCAGTGCTAGAGATGTAAGGGGGGACACTGAAGCTTTCTTT	CSARDVRGDTEAFF
TRBJ2-2	.	many	TRBV12-3/TRBV12-4	TGTGCCAGCAGTCTTGGAAGGACCGGGGAGCTGTTTTTT	CASSLGRTGELFF
TRBJ2-1	.	.	TRBV10-2	TGCGCCAGCAGTGAGCCCCCCAAGTCCAATGAGCAGTTCTTC	CASSEPPKSNEQFF
TRBJ2-7	TRBD1	few	TRBV10-3	TGTGCCATCAGTACCCAGGGGACAGGGGGGTACGAGCAGTACTTC	CAISTQGTGGYEQYF
TRBJ1-4	TRBD1	many	TRBV20-1	TGCAGTGCTAGCTCGGGGGGCAGGGGGGCGGAAAAACTGTTTTTT	CSASSGGRGAEKLFF
TRBJ1-2	TRBD1	.	TRBV20-1	TGCAGTGCCATGAACCCGACAGGGGGCGACTATGGCTACACCTTC	CSAMNPTGGDYGYTF
TRBJ1-1	.	few	TRBV20-1	TGCAGTGCGGGCCCCCCACAAGGGCGCACTGAAGCTTTCTTT	CSAGPPQGRTEAFF
TRBJ2-1	.	many	TRBV6-5	TGTGCCAGCAGCGGAAGGGGGGACGAGCAGTTCTTC	CASSGRGDEQFF
TRBJ2-3	.	.	TRBV12-3/TRBV12-4	TGTGCCAGCAGCACAACCTCAACGCAGTATTTT	CASSTTSTQYF
TRBJ1-1	.	.	TRBV29-1	TGCAGCGTCAGACCCCGATTGGGGACTGAAGCTTTCTTT	CSVRPRLGTEAFF
TRBJ2-1	TRBD2	few	TRBV7-2	TGTGCCAGCAGCTTAAGCGGGGAATACAATGAGCAGTTCTTC	CASSLSGEYNEQFF
TRBJ2-3	TRBD2	many	TRBV20-1	TGCAGTGCTAGAGGCGGGGGGGCCGTCGATACGCAGTATTTT	CSARGGGAVDTQYF
TRBJ2-1	TRBD2	once	TRBV20-1	TGCAGTGCTAGGGACTATCTAGCGGGGGGCAACAATGAGCAGTTCTTC	CSARDYLAGGNNEQFF
TRBJ1-6	.	few	TRBV6-1	TGTGCCAGCACGAGGGGTCGAGATAATTCACCCCTCCACTTT	CASTRGRDNSPLHF
TRBJ2-3	.	many	TRBV6-2/TRBV6-3	TGTGCCAGCAGTTCGGCCCGATTTAGCACAGATACGCAGTATTTT	CASSSARFSTDTQYF
TRBJ2-1	TRBD2	.	TRBV12-3/TRBV12-4	TGTGCCAGCAGTTTATCTAGCGGGTGGAATGAGCAGTTCTTC	CASSLSSGWNEQFF
TRBJ2-7	TRBD1	many	TRBV18	TGTGCCAGCTCACCGGACAGGTACGAGCAGTACTTC	CASSPDRYEQYF
TRBJ2-7	.	many	TRBV20-1	TGCAGTGCTAGAGCGGGCACCTACGAGCAGTACTTC	CSARAGTYEQYF
TRBJ2-3	.	.	TRBV10-1	TGCGCCAGCAGCGCCCATGGGGCCTCGAACACAGATACGCAGTATTTT	CASSAHGASNTDTQYF
TRBJ2-7	TRBD2	few	TRBV20-1	TGCAGTGCAAGTACTAGCGGGGGGGCGTTCGAGCAGTACTTC	CSASTSGGAFEQYF
TRBJ2-1	.	.	TRBV20-1	TGCAGTGCTGTGACCCGAGGGGGCAATGAGCAGTTCTTC	CSAVTRGGNEQFF
TRBJ2-5	.	.	TRBV10-2	TGCGCCAGCAGTCCAACCGGGACACCGAGCGAGGAGACCCAGTACTTC	CASSPTGTPSEETQYF
TRBJ1-5	TRBD1	few	TRBV20-1	TGCAGTGCTAGGGGTGGGACAGATTCATCGCCCCAGCATTTT	CSARGGTDSSPQHF
TRBJ2-3	.	few	TRBV12-3/TRBV12-4	TGTGCCAGCAGTTCCGGGGGTACACCAAGCACAGATACGCAGTATTTT	CASSSGGTPSTDTQYF
TRBJ2-5	TRBD2	.	TRBV6-2/TRBV6-3	TGTGCCAGCAGTGAGCCTAGACTAGCGGGTCAGGAGACCCAGTACTTC	CASSEPRLAGQETQYF
TRBJ2-5	TRBD2	few	TRBV20-1	TGCAGTGCTAGTCGTTCTAGCGGACAAGAGACCCAGTACTTC	CSASRSSGQETQYF
TRBJ2-3	.	.	TRBV20-1	TGCAGTGCTAGAGGGCCGGGGCTAGCAGATACGCAGTATTTT	CSARGPGLADTQYF
TRBJ1-2	.	many	TRBV29-1	TGCAGCGTGGAGGAGGGTGGCTACACCTTC	CSVEEGGYTF
TRBJ2-5	.	.	TRBV20-1	TGCAGTGTGGGGCGGCGGAAAGAGACCCAGTACTTC	CSVGRRKETQYF
TRBJ2-3	.	many	TRBV12-3/TRBV12-4	TGTGCCAGCAGTATACCGACAGGCACAGATACGCAGTATTTT	CASSIPTGTDTQYF
TRBJ2-3	.	.	TRBV3-1	TGTGCCAGCAGCCAAGGGACAGCTGGTACGCAGTATTTT	CASSQGTAGTQYF
TRBJ2-3	.	.	TRBV10-3	TGTGCCATCAGTGAGTCCATCGGGGGGAGGGGGACAGATACGCAGTATTTT	CAISESIGGRGTDTQYF
TRBJ1-2	TRBD1	few	TRBV12-3/TRBV12-4	TGTGCCAGCAGTTTTGTGGGGACAGGGATTATTGGTGGCTACACCTTC	CASSFVGTGIIGGYTF
TRBJ2-3	TRBD2	.	TRBV20-1	TGCAGTGCTTCTAGCGGGGGGGGAGGAGATACGCAGTATTTT	CSASSGGGGDTQYF